This entry lists 20 T cell receptor beta chains sequenced from one sample in a study of early T cells in non-severe SARS-CoV-2 infection. TCRdb reanalysed the 5' RACE reads using MiXCR and keeps one entry per CDR3 protein. The sample lists approximately 22,000 distinct CDR3 sequences; 3.5% to 5.5% were seen once. The material sequenced was whole blood. The source of these receptors is an adult who was a healthcare worker with PCR-confirmed SARS-CoV-2 infection or an uninfected control (not recorded which).

This clonotype was seen many times. The junction does not match germline at one end; this may be a read error. V usage is TRBV6-5 and J usage is TRBJ1-2; D is undetermined. Germline V gene data show CDR1 as MNHEY and CDR2 as SVGAGI. The length of the CDR3 is 13 residues. The CDR3 DNA is TGTGCCAGCAGTGACTCCGGCAGCTATGGCTACACCTTC. Translated, it gives CASSDSGSYGYTF.

The table lists this clonotype with many counts. The chain recombines TRBV10-3 with TRBJ2-1; D gene ambiguous. The CDR3 consists of 13 residues. With 3 bases removed from V and 5 bases from J, the gap between germline ends came to 8 bases. Germline V lookup: CDR1 ENHRY, CDR2 SYGVKD. CDR3 amino acids: CAISELGNNEQFF. CDR3 sequence (DNA): TGTGCCATCAGTGAACTGGGCAACAATGAGCAGTTCTTC.

The chain links TRBV28 to TRBJ2-7; D unclear. Germline V lookup: CDR1 MDHEN, CDR2 SYDVKM. The CDR3 sequence is 12 residues long. Trimming removed 6 bases at V and 3 bases at J, with 9 bases between. In DNA form, the CDR3 reads TGTGCCAGCAGGTCCGCGCTCTACGAGCAGTACTTC. It specifies CASRSALYEQYF.

This clonotype was recorded at least ten times. The chain combines TRBV9 with TRBJ2-7; maybe TRBD1 (5 bases). The CDR3 covers 16 residues. The ends were cut back, 0 bases at V and 5 bases at J, with 18 bases in the middle. From germline, CDR1 is SGDLS and CDR2 YYNGEE. The CDR3 here is CASSVGPGNFGHEQYF. The CDR3 DNA follows: TGTGCCAGCAGCGTAGGCCCAGGGAATTTTGGCCACGAGCAGTACTTC.

Only a few counts were recorded for this clonotype. The V and J genes are TRBV7-9 and TRBJ1-1, with D uncertain. Trimming stripped 1 base from V and 2 bases from J, with 11 bases between. Germline CDR1 reads SEHNR; CDR2 reads FQNEAQ (reference sequence). CDR3 length: 15 amino acids. The DNA of the CDR3 is TGTGCCAGCAGCTTAGTAGGCCAGAGTAACACTGAAGCTTTCTTT. Amino acid sequence: CASSLVGQSNTEAFF.

This clonotype was detected ten times or more. The chain couples TRBV4-1 to TRBJ2-1; tentative D call: TRBD2 (5 bases). The CDR3 runs to 17 residues. CDR1 is MGHRA and CDR2 is YSYEKL in the germline V gene. Trimming removed 3 bases from V and 0 bases from J, with 15 bases in between. The chain's CDR3 is CASSHPTTGSSYNEQFF. In nucleotides, the CDR3 is TGCGCCAGCAGCCACCCAACGACTGGGAGCTCCTACAATGAGCAGTTCTTC.

This clonotype has ten or more counts. The chain links TRBV28 to TRBJ2-7; no reliable D call. The CDR3 is made up of 13 amino acids. The germline gives CDR1 MDHEN, CDR2 SYDVKM. The V and J ends lost 3 bases and 3 bases respectively, with 9 bases between them. CDR3: CASSFVYSYEQYF. The CDR3 region has the DNA TGTGCCAGCAGTTTTGTTTACAGCTACGAGCAGTACTTC.

V gene TRBV6-1 combines with J gene TRBJ2-7; D may correspond to TRBD1 or TRBD2 (5 bases each). CDR1 is MNHNS and CDR2 is SASEGT in the germline V gene. V dropped 2 bases and J dropped 3 bases, with 17 bases sitting between them. There are 16 residues in the CDR3. The CDR3 nucleotides are TGTGCCAGCAGTGAAAGTAACTGGGACGTGGGCTACGAGCAGTACTTC. Its protein is CASSESNWDVGYEQYF.

Only a few counts were recorded for this clonotype. The V gene is TRBV20-1, the J gene TRBJ1-4; 7 nucleotides agree with TRBD1. V shed 0 bases and J 4 bases; nucleotides not matched to a gene: 8. The CDR3 has 16 amino acids. Germline CDR1 and CDR2: DFQATT and SNEGSKA (reference sequence). CDR3: CSAREGRGQGNEKLFF. CDR3 DNA sequence: TGCAGTGCTAGAGAGGGAAGGGGGCAGGGTAATGAAAAACTGTTTTTT.

This clonotype turned up a few times. The chain uses TRBV6-2 or TRBV6-3 and TRBJ2-2; TRBD2 matches at 7 bases. CDR1 and CDR2 from the germline V gene are MNHEY and SVGEGT. The CDR3 contains 14 residues. Unmatched junction bases numbered 5, after V lost 6 bases and J lost 4 bases. CDR3: CASRPGTTTGELFF. In nucleotides, the CDR3 is TGTGCCAGCAGGCCCGGGACTACCACCGGGGAGCTGTTTTTT.

This clonotype was counted ten times or more. The V call is TRBV7-3, the J call TRBJ2-4, with D perhaps TRBD1 or TRBD2 (7 bases each). Trimming cost V 5 bases and J 3 bases, with 14 bases left between them. Germline V lookup: CDR1 SGHTA, CDR2 FQGTGA. The CDR3 runs to 15 residues. CDR3 in amino acids: CASSPGGAGKNIQYF. The CDR3 DNA follows: TGTGCCAGCAGCCCAGGGGGGGCAGGCAAAAACATTCAGTACTTC.

This clonotype was observed many times. V gene TRBV7-2 combines with J gene TRBJ2-1; TRBD2 agrees at 7 bases. CDR1 is SGHTA, CDR2 FQGNSA, per germline. The CDR3 totals 17 residues. Trimming cost V 0 bases and J 0 bases; bases outside gene matches: 5. The CDR3 protein is CASSLAPSGTSYNEQFF. In nucleotides, the CDR3 is TGTGCCAGCAGCTTAGCGCCGAGCGGGACCTCCTACAATGAGCAGTTCTTC.

Many counts were recorded for this clonotype. The chain couples TRBV7-9 to TRBJ2-5; D is perhaps TRBD2 (6 bases). Trimming stripped 3 bases from V and 5 bases from J, with 16 bases between. CDR3 length equals 15 residues. Looked up from germline, CDR1 is SEHNR and CDR2 is FQNEAQ (reference sequence). CDR3 bases: TGTGCCAGCAGCTTTCCGAAGGGAGGAGATGAGACCCAGTACTTC. The encoded protein is CASSFPKGGDETQYF.

The V gene is TRBV7-2, the J gene TRBJ1-6, with TRBD1 matching over 7 bases. Germline CDR1 and CDR2: SGHTA and FQGNSA. With 5 bases clipped from V and 7 bases from J, the junction kept 5 bases outside the gene matches. This CDR3 region has 14 residues. The CDR3 region is CASSRRGGNSPLHF. In DNA, the CDR3 is TGTGCCAGCAGCCGCAGGGGGGGAAATTCACCCCTCCACTTT.

This clonotype was recorded at least ten times. J is TRBJ2-3 and V is TRBV29-1; the D is unclear. The CDR3 has 14 residues. Per the germline V gene, CDR1 is SQVTM and CDR2 is ANQGSEA. V was trimmed by 5 bases and J by 2 bases, leaving 14 bases between them. The CDR3 DNA follows: TGCAGCGTTCTTGGTAGCCCTCCCACAGATACGCAGTATTTT. This gives the protein CSVLGSPPTDTQYF.

In this sample, this clonotype turned up many times. The rearrangement uses TRBV28 and TRBJ2-7; 9 nucleotides line up with TRBD2. Trimming took 2 bases from V and 3 from J; bases not matched to a gene: 5. Germline assignment: CDR1 MDHEN and CDR2 SYDVKM. CDR3 length: 15 residues. The CDR3 region has the DNA TGTGCCAGCAGTTTAATAGCGGGAGTCAGCTACGAGCAGTACTTC. Translating gives CASSLIAGVSYEQYF.

This clonotype was seen at least ten times. The chain has TRBV5-1 and TRBJ2-1; a weak D match, TRBD2 (6 bases). In germline, CDR1 is SGHRS, CDR2 YFSETQ. The germline V and J ends were trimmed by 0 bases and 10 bases, with 14 bases remaining between them. CDR3 length: 14 amino acids. This CDR3 is CASSLVPGVGEQFF. CDR3 coding DNA: TGCGCCAGCAGCTTGGTCCCGGGAGTGGGAGAGCAGTTCTTC.

This clonotype was observed many times. This rearrangement joins TRBV2 to TRBJ1-3; D remains ambiguous. Deletions cut 3 bases from V and 2 bases from J, with 5 bases between. The CDR3 consists of 13 residues. The germline CDR1 and CDR2 sequences are SNHLY and FYNNEI. CDR3 loop: CASSDSPGNTIYF. The CDR3, as DNA: TGTGCCAGCAGTGACAGTCCTGGAAACACCATATATTTT.

The chain carries TRBV20-1 and TRBJ2-1; 14 bases agree with TRBD2. The CDR3 consists of 20 residues. Trimming took 0 bases from V and 9 from J; bases not matched to a gene: 19. Germline CDR1 and CDR2: DFQATT and SNEGSKA (reference sequence). CDR3 nucleotide sequence: TGCAGTGCTAGAGATTTGGGGGAGACTAGCGGGAGGGCCGGGCTCCCTGAGCAGTTCTTC. Amino acids: CSARDLGETSGRAGLPEQFF.

The J gene is TRBJ2-5, the V gene TRBV4-3, with D hard to call. This CDR3 region has 17 residues. Germline V lookup: CDR1 LGHNA, CDR2 YSLEER. Trimming pared 0 bases from V and 5 bases from J, leaving 19 bases between. The CDR3 region is CASSQDSTVRVRETQYF. The CDR3 DNA follows: TGCGCCAGCAGCCAAGATTCCACTGTCCGGGTCAGGGAGACCCAGTACTTC.